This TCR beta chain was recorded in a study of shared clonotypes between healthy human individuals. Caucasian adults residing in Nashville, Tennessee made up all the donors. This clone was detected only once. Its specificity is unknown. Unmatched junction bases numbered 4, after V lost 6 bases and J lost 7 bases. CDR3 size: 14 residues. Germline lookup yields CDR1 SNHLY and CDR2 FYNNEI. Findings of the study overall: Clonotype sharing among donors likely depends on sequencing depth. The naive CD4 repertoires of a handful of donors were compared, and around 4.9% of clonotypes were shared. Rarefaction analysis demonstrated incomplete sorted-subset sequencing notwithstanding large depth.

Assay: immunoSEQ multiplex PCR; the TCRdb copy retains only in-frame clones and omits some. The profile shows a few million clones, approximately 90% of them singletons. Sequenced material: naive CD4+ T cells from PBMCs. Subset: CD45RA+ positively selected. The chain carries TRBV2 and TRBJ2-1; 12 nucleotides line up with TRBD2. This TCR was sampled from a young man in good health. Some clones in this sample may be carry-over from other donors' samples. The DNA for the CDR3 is TGTGCCAGCAGACCAGGGACTAGCGGGAATGAGCAGTTCTTC. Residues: CASRPGTSGNEQFF.